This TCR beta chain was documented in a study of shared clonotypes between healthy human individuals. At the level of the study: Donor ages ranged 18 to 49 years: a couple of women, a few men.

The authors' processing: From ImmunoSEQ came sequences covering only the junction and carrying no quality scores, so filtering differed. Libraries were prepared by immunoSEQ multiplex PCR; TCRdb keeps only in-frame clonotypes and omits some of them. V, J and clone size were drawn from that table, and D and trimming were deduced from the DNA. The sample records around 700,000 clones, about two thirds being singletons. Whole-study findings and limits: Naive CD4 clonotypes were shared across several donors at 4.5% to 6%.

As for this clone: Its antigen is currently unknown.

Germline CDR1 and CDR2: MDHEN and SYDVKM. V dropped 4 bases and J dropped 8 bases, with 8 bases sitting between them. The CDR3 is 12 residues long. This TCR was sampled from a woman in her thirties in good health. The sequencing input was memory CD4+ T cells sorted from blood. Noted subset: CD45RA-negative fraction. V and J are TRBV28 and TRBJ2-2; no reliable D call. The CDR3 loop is CASSSYLGELFF. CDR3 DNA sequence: TGTGCCAGCAGTTCGTACCTAGGGGAGCTGTTTTTT.